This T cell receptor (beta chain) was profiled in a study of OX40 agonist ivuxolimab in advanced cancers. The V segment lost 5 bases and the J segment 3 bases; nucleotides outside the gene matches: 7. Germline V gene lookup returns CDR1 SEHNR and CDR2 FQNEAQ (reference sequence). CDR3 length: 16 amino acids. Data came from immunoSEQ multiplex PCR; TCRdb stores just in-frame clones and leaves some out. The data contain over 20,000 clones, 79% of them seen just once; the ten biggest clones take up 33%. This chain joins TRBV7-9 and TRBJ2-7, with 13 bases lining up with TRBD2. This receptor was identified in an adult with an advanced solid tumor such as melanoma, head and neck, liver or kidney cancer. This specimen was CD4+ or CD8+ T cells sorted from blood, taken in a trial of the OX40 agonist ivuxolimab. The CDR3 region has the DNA TGTGCCAGCAGCCGGGGACTAGCGGGGAACCACTACGAGCAGTACTTC. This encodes CASSRGLAGNHYEQYF.